This TCR beta chain was obtained from a study of blood T cell repertoires in COVID-19. In the study overall: Whether acute or convalescent, the COVID-19 samples came from the United States, Italy and Spain. PBMCs, B-cell-depleted T cells, or T cells provided the cDNA or gDNA that made up the material.

V trimming: 11 bases; J trimming: 3 bases; junction bases outside the gene matches: 10. Germline assignment: CDR1 MGHRA and CDR2 YSYEKL. The length of the CDR3 is 14 residues. Under the authors' procedure: Amplifying reference gene primers gave estimates of nucleated cell counts. TCRdb keeps only in-frame clones here, not all; method: immunoSEQ multiplex PCR. The V and J calls and clone size were taken over from that table, and D and trimming were inferred from the DNA. The sample includes 35,000 to 45,000 clones, 75% to 90% of them seen just once. The sequenced sample consisted of peripheral blood. The chain has TRBV4-1 and TRBJ2-3; 8 nucleotides align to TRBD1. The receptor comes from a man in his fifties or sixties with acute or convalescent COVID-19. The CDR3 protein is CASRATGGTDTQYF. The CDR3 DNA sequence: TGCGCCTCCCGGGCTACAGGGGGAACAGATACGCAGTATTTT.